Listed here are 5 T cell receptor beta chains from one sample, sequenced in a study of siplizumab effects on memory and regulatory T cells. TCRdb's copy holds only in-frame clones and misses some; the assay was immunoSEQ multiplex PCR. The sample has about 40,000 clones; 80% to 90% are singletons. Source material: naive CD4+ T cells sorted from blood. The receptors derive from a human donor in good health.

The V and J genes are TRBV4-1 and TRBJ2-1; D is uncertain. V lost 1 base and J lost 1, with 8 bases in between. CDR3 size: 15 residues. Germline V gene sequence: CDR1 MGHRA, CDR2 YSYEKL. DNA of the CDR3: TGCGCCAGCAGCCAAGGGACCGAATCCTACAATGAGCAGTTCTTC. Protein sequence: CASSQGTESYNEQFF.

The chain employs TRBV15 and TRBJ2-5; no firm D call. V shed 1 base and J shed 2 bases, with 8 bases lying between them. Germline-derived CDR1 and CDR2 are LNHNV and YYDKDF (reference sequence). The length of the CDR3 is 14 residues. In DNA, the CDR3 is TGTGCCACCAGCAGAGTTCCCAGACAAGAGACCCAGTACTTC. It specifies CATSRVPRQETQYF. Looking up the rest from reference TRBV15 and TRBJ2-5 gives the full variable domain: DAMVIQNPRYQVTQFGKPVTLSCSQTLNHNVMYWYQQKSSQAPKLLFHYYDKDFNNEADTPDNFQSRRPNTSFCFLDIRSPGLGDTAMYLCATSRVPRQETQYFGPGTRLLVL.

The chain recombines TRBV6-5 with TRBJ1-2; weak D call: TRBD1 (6 bases). Germline V CDR1 and CDR2: MNHEY, SVGAGI. The CDR3 is 16 amino acids. Trimming took off 4 bases at V and 4 bases at J, with 19 bases between the two ends. CDR3 sequence reads: CASSSLGGAPVYGYTF. In nucleotides, the CDR3 is TGTGCCAGCAGTTCGCTGGGGGGGGCGCCAGTCTATGGCTACACCTTC.

The rearrangement links TRBV21-1 to TRBJ1-5. TRBV21-1 is a listed pseudogene. This CDR3 contains 16 residues. CDR3 in amino acids: CASSKEITARAWPQHF. DNA for the CDR3: TGTGCCAGCAGCAAAGAGATAACCGCCCGGGCTTGGCCCCAGCATTTT.

The CDR3: CSVGRVQETQYF. CDR3 DNA: TGCAGCGTTGGAAGGGTCCAAGAGACCCAGTACTTC. The genes are TRBV29-1 and TRBJ2-5; D uncertain. CDR1 SQVTM and CDR2 ANQGSEA come from the germline V gene. Trimming cost V 4 bases and J 1 base, with 7 bases left between them. The CDR3 is made up of 12 amino acids.